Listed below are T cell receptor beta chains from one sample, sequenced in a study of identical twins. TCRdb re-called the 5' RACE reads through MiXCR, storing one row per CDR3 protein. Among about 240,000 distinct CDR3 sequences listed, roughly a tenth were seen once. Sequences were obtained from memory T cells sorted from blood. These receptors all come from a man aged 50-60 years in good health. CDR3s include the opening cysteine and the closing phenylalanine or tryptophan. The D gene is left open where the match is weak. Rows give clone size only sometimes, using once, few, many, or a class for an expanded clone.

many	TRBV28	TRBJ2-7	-	CASRPTGLYEQYF	TGTGCCAGCAGGCCGACAGGACTCTACGAGCAGTACTTC
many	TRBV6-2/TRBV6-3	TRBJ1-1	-	CASSYGRRGTEAFF	TGTGCCAGCAGTTACGGTCGACGGGGCACTGAAGCTTTCTTT
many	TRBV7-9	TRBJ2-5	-	CASSLAGEAVQETQYF	TGTGCCAGCAGCTTAGCTGGTGAGGCAGTACAAGAGACCCAGTACTTC
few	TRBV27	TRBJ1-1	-	CASSLIVQTEAFF	TGTGCCAGCAGTTTAATCGTCCAGACTGAAGCTTTCTTT
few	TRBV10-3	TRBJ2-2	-	CAMGDANTGELFF	TGTGCCATGGGGGATGCGAACACCGGGGAGCTGTTTTTT
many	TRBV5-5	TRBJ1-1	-	CASRWAHDRKAFF	TGTGCCAGCAGATGGGCGCATGACAGAAAAGCTTTCTTT
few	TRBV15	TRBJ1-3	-	CATSREGGGSGNTIYF	TGTGCCACCAGCAGAGAAGGGGGGGGCTCTGGAAACACCATATATTTT
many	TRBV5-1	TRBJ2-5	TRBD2	CASSLVGAERGDSGTQYF	TGCGCCAGCAGCTTAGTAGGTGCCGAGCGGGGGGACTCGGGGACCCAGTACTTC
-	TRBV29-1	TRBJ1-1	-	CSVARSFLNTEAFF	TGCAGCGTTGCTCGGAGTTTCCTGAACACTGAAGCTTTCTTT
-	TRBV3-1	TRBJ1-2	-	CASSQDHQGEGYTF	TGTGCCAGCAGCCAAGATCACCAGGGTGAGGGCTACACCTTC
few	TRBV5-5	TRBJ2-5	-	CASSLAFQETQYF	TGTGCCAGCAGCTTGGCCTTTCAAGAGACCCAGTACTTC
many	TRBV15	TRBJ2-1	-	CATSSQELGGEQFF	TGTGCCACCAGCAGCCAAGAGTTAGGGGGTGAGCAGTTCTTC
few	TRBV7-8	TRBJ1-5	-	CASSLPAGNQPQHF	TGTGCCAGCAGCTTACCGGCAGGCAATCAGCCCCAGCATTTT
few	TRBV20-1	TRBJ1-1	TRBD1	CSAGQGSTEAFF	TGCAGTGCGGGACAGGGATCTACTGAAGCTTTCTTT
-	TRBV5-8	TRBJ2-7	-	CASSPTGTLGYEQYF	TGTGCCAGCAGCCCAACCGGGACCTTAGGCTACGAGCAGTACTTC
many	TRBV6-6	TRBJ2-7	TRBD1	CASSIQGYEQYF	TGTGCCAGCAGTATACAGGGGTACGAGCAGTACTTC
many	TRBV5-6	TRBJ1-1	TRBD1	CASSYRDRGPEAFF	TGTGCCAGCAGCTACCGGGACAGGGGTCCTGAAGCTTTCTTT
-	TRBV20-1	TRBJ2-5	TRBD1	CSAAGTGGAGETQYF	TGCAGTGCAGCCGGTACAGGGGGCGCGGGAGAGACCCAGTACTTC
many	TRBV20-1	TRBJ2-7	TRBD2	CSARGLEFSYEQYF	TGCAGTGCTAGGGGACTAGAATTCTCCTACGAGCAGTACTTC
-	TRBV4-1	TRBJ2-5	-	CASSPKGLNGETQYF	TGCGCCAGCAGCCCAAAGGGGTTAAACGGGGAGACCCAGTACTTC
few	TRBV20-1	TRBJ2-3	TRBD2	CSAPTGLASTDTQYF	TGCAGTGCTCCCACCGGACTAGCGAGCACAGATACGCAGTATTTT
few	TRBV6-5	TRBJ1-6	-	CASSSRPQAKNSPLHF	TGTGCCAGCAGTTCTCGGCCACAGGCGAAAAATTCACCCCTCCACTTT
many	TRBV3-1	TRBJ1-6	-	CASSQDLRTASSPLHF	TGTGCCAGCAGCCAAGATCTTAGGACAGCCAGTTCACCCCTCCACTTT
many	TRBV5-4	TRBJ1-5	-	CASSLDRATNLEGNQPQHF	TGTGCCAGCAGCTTGGACAGGGCGACTAATTTGGAAGGCAATCAGCCCCAGCATTTT
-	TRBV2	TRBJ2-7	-	CASSPGTLYSYEQYF	TGTGCCAGCAGTCCCGGGACACTATACTCCTACGAGCAGTACTTC
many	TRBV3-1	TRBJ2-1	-	CASSQAARGQFF	TGTGCCAGCAGCCAAGCGGCCCGGGGGCAGTTCTTC
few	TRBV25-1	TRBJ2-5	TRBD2	CASSLTSGRAAETQYF	TGTGCCAGCAGTTTGACTAGCGGGAGGGCCGCGGAGACCCAGTACTTC
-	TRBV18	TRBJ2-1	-	CASSRGRASPHEQFF	TGTGCCAGCTCACGAGGCCGGGCCTCGCCCCATGAGCAGTTCTTC
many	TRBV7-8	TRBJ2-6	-	CASSLAYSARSSGANVLTF	TGTGCCAGCAGCTTAGCCTACTCAGCTCGCAGCTCTGGGGCCAACGTCCTGACTTTC
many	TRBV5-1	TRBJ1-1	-	CASSPPGRYTEAFF	TGCGCCAGCAGCCCCCCGGGACGCTACACTGAAGCTTTCTTT
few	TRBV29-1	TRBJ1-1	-	CSVEATSQGAFF	TGCAGCGTTGAAGCTACGTCCCAGGGAGCTTTCTTT
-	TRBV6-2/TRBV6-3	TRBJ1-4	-	CASSDPGGDNEKLFF	TGTGCCAGCAGCGACCCCGGAGGGGACAATGAAAAACTGTTTTTT
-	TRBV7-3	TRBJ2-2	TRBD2	CASSFLAGAAGELFF	TGTGCCAGCAGCTTCCTAGCGGGAGCGGCCGGGGAGCTGTTTTTT
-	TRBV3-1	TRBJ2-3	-	CASSQPGRTDTQYF	TGTGCCAGCAGCCAACCAGGGAGGACAGATACGCAGTATTTT
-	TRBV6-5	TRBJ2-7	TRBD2	CASSYGLAGSYEQYF	TGTGCCAGCAGTTATGGTCTAGCGGGCTCCTACGAGCAGTACTTC
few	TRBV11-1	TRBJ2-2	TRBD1	CASSLEGQGRGGGELFF	TGTGCCAGCAGCTTAGAGGGACAGGGAAGAGGTGGCGGGGAGCTGTTTTTT
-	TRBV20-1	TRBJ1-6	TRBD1	CSARPTDRGSLSSYNSPLHF	TGCAGTGCTAGACCCACCGACAGGGGCTCCCTGAGCTCCTATAATTCACCCCTCCACTTT
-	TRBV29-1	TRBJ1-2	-	CSVEVAYGYTF	TGCAGCGTTGAAGTAGCTTATGGCTACACCTTC
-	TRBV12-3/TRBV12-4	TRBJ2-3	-	CASKWTGSTDTQYF	TGTGCCAGCAAATGGACGGGGAGCACAGATACGCAGTATTTT
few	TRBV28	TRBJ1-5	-	CASRGDLNQPQHF	TGTGCCAGCAGGGGGGACCTGAATCAGCCCCAGCATTTT